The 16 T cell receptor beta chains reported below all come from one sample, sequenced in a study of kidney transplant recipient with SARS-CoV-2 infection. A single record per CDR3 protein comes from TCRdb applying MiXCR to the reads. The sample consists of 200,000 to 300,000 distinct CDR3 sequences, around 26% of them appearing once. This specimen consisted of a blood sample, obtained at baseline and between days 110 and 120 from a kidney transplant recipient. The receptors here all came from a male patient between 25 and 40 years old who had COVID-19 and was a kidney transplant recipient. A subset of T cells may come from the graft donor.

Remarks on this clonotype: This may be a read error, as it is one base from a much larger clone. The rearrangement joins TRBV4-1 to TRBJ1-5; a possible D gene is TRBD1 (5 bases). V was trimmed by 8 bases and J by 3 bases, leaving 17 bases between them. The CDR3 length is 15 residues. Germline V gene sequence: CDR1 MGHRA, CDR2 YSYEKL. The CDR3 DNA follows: TGCGCCAGCCGTAGGGGAATAGGAGCCAATCAGCCCCAGCATTTT. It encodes CASRRGIGANQPQHF.

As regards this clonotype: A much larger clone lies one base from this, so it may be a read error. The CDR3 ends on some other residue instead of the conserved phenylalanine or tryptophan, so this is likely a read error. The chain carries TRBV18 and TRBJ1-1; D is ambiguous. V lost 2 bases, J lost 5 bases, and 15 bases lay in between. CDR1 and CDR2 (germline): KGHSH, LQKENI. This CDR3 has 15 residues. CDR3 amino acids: CASSPLAQPSTEAFL. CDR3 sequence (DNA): TGTGCCAGCTCACCATTAGCGCAGCCTTCGACTGAAGCTTTCCTT.

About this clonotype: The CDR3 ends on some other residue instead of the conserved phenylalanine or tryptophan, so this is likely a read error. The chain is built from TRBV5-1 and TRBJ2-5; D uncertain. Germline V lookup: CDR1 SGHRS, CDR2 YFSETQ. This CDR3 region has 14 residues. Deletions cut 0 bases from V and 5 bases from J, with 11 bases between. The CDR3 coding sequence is TGCGCCAGCAGCTTGGCCGCGACCGGGGAGACCCAGTACCTC. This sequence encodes CASSLAATGETQYL.

The CDR3 here is CASSPRQGYTGELFF. As DNA, the CDR3 is TGTGCCAGCAGCCCTCGACAGGGGTACACCGGGGAGCTGTTTTTT. The chain joins TRBV5-4 to TRBJ2-2; TRBD1 aligns across 8 bases. Trimming cost V 4 bases and J 3 bases; bases outside gene matches: 5. CDR3 length: 15 residues. The germline V gene encodes CDR1 SGHNT and CDR2 YYREEE (reference sequence).

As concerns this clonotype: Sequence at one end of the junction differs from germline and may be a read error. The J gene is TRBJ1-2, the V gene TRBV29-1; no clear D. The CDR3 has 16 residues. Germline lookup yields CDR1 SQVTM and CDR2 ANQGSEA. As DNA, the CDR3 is TGCAGCGTTCTCCGCAAACTAGCATGGAAGACCTATGGTTACACCTTC. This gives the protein CSVLRKLAWKTYGYTF.

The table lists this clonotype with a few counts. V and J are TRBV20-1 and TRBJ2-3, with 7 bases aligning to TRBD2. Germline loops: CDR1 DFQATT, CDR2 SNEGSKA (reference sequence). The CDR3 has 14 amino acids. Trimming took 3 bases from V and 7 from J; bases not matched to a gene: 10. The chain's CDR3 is CSARDWGGEHTQYF. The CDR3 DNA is TGCAGTGCTAGGGATTGGGGGGGGGAGCATACGCAGTATTTT.

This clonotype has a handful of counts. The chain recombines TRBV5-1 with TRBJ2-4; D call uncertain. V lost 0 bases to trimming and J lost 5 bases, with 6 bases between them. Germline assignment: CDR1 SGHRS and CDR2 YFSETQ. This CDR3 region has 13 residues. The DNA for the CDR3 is TGCGCCAGCAGCTTGGGGGGTGAAAACATTCAGTACTTC. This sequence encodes CASSLGGENIQYF.

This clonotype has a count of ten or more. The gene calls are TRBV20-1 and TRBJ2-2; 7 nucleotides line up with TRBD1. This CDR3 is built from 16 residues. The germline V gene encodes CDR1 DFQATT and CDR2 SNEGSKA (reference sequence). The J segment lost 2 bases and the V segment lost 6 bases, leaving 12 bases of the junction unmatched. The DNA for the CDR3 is TGCAGTGCCGAAGCAAGGGGACAGCGTAACACCGGGGAGCTGTTTTTT. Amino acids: CSAEARGQRNTGELFF.

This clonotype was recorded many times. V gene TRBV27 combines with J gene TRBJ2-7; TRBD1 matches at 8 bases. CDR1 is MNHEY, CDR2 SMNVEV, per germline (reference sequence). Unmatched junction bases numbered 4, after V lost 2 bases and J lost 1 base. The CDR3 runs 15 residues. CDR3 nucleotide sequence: TGTGCCAGCAGTTTACAGGGGACAGGTTCCTACGAGCAGTACTTC. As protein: CASSLQGTGSYEQYF.

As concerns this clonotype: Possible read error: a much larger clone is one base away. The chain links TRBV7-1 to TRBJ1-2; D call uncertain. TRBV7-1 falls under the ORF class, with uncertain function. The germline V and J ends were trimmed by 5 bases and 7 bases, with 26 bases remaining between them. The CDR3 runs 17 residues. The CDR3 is CASSNTGHEGKTCGYTF. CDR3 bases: TGTGCCAGCAGCAACACGGGTCACGAGGGAAAGACCTGTGGCTACACCTTC.

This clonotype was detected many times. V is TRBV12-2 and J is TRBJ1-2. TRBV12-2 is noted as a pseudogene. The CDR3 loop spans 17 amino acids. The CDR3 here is CASRRVMTPRKTYGYTF. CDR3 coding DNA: TGTGCAAGTCGCAGGGTTATGACTCCACGAAAGACCTATGGCTACACCTTC.

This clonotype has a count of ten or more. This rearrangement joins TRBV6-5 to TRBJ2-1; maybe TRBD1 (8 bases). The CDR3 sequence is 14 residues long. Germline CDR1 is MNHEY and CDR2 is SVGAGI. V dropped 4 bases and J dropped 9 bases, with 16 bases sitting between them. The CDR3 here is CASSLWTGRGEQFF. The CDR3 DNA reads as TGTGCCAGCAGTTTATGGACAGGGAGGGGTGAGCAGTTCTTC.

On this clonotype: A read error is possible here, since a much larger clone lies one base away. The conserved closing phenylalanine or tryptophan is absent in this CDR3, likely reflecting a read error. CDR3 bases: TGTGCCAGCAGCGCACCAGGGAGCTCCTATAATTCACCCCTCCACCTT. Amino acids: CASSAPGSSYNSPLHL. The V gene is TRBV3-1, the J gene TRBJ1-6, with a possible D match to TRBD1 (5 bases). The germline CDR1 and CDR2 sequences are LGHDT and YNNKEL (reference sequence). This CDR3 is 16 amino acids long. Deletions cut 5 bases from V and 0 bases from J, with 11 bases between.

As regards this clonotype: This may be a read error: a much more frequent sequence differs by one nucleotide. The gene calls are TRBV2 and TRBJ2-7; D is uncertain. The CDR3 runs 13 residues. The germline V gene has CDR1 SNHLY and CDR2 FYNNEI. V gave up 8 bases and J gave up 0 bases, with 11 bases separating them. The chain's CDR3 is CASGYTTSYEQYV. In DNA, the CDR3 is TGTGCCAGCGGCTATACTACCTCCTACGAGCAGTACGTC.

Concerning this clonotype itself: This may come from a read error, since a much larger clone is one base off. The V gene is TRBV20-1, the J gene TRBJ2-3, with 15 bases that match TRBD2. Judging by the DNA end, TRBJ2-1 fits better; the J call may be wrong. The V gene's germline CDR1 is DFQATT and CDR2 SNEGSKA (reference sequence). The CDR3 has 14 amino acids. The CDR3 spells CSAWTSGGAAEQFF. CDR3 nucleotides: TGCAGTGCTTGGACTAGCGGGGGGGCCGCTGAGCAGTTCTTC.

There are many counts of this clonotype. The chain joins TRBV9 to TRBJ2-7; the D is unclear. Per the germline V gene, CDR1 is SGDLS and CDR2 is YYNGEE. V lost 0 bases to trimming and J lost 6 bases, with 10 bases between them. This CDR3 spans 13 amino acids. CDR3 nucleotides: TGTGCCAGCAGCGTAGTAGTAGCAGGCGAGCAGTACTTC. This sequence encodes CASSVVVAGEQYF.